This T cell receptor (beta chain) stems from a study of shared clonotypes between healthy human individuals. CDR1 is SGHDN, CDR2 FVKESK, per germline. The CDR3 is made up of 15 amino acids. V lost 3 bases to trimming and J lost 7 bases, with 15 bases between them. Bulk PBMC genomic DNA spanned ten immunoSEQ deep plates. Source study methods: Sequence data from immunoSEQ were junction-only and lacked quality scores; consequently, filtering differed. Sequencing used immunoSEQ multiplex PCR; TCRdb keeps in-frame clones, though not all of them. V and J calls and clone size come straight from that table; D and trimming were deduced from the DNA. This sample has more than 450,000 clones, with roughly 78% found just once. The donors were all Caucasian adults (living in Nashville, Tennessee). Without sorting, samples used 90 million or so PBMCs for genomic DNA.

The sample consisted of PBMCs. The chain joins TRBV14 to TRBJ2-2; D not resolved. The receptor comes from a woman between 40 and 50 years old in good health. Some clones in this sample may be carry-over from other donors' samples. CDR3 residues: CASSQDLRRFGELFF. Written as DNA, the CDR3 is TGTGCCAGCAGCCAGGACCTTCGCCGATTCGGGGAGCTGTTTTTT.